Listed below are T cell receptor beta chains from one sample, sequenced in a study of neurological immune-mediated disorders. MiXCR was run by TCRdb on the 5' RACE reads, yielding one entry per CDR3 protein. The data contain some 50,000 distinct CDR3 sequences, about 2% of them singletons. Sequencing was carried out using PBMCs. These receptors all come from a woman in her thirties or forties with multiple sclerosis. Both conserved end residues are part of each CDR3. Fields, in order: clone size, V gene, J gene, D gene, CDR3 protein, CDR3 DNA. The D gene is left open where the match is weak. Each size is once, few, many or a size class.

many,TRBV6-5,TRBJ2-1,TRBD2,CASKPGLAGVNEQFF,TGTGCCAGCAAGCCGGGACTAGCGGGGGTAAATGAGCAGTTCTTC
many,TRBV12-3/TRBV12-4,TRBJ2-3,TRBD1,CASSLGQGTDTQYF,TGTGCCAGCAGTTTAGGACAGGGAACAGATACGCAGTATTTT
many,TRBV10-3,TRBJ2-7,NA,CAISESPQGTYEQYF,TGTGCCATCAGTGAGTCACCCCAAGGAACCTACGAGCAGTACTTC
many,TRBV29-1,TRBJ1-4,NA,CSVQTLRLEEKLFF,TGCAGCGTACAGACCCTCCGATTGGAGGAAAAACTGTTTTTT
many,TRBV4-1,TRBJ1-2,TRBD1,CASSQLIGTVKRSGYTF,TGCGCCAGCAGCCAATTAATTGGGACAGTTAAACGGAGTGGCTACACCTTC
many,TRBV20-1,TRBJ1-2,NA,CSARDLGRRYGYTF,TGCAGTGCTAGAGATCTCGGACGGAGATATGGCTACACCTTC
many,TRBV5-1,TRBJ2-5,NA,CASVVETQYF,TGCGCCAGCGTAGTTGAGACCCAGTACTTC
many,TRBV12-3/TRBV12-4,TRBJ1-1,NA,CASSPREGNTEAFF,TGTGCCAGCAGTCCTCGAGAGGGAAACACTGAAGCTTTCTTT
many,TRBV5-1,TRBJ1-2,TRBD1,CASSLLTGDYGYTF,TGCGCCAGCAGCTTGCTGACAGGGGACTATGGCTACACCTTC
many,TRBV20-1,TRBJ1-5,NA,CSAVEGLGQPQHF,TGCAGTGCTGTGGAGGGGCTAGGTCAGCCCCAGCATTTT
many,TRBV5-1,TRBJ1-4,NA,CASSLVVGEKLFF,TGCGCCAGCAGCTTGGTTGTGGGGGAAAAACTGTTTTTT
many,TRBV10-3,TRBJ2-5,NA,CAISESRGQETQYF,TGTGCCATCAGTGAGTCGCGAGGCCAGGAGACCCAGTACTTC
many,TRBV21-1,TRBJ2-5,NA,CASSPDRDQETQYF,TGTGCCAGCAGCCCGGACAGGGACCAAGAGACCCAGTACTTC
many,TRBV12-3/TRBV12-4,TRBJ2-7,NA,CASTLRLLGEQYF,TGTGCCAGCACCCTGAGGCTCCTTGGCGAGCAGTACTTC
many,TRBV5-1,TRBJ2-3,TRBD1,CASSTGGTDTQYF,TGCGCCAGCAGCACAGGGGGCACAGATACGCAGTATTTT
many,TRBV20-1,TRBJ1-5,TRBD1,CSASKTGISNQPQHF,TGCAGTGCTTCAAAGACAGGGATAAGCAATCAGCCCCAGCATTTT